The 15 T cell receptor beta chains listed next were all sequenced from one sample in a study of blood T cell repertoires in COVID-19. Profiling relied on immunoSEQ multiplex PCR, and the TCRdb table lists in-frame clones only, not all of them. Of 110,000 to 150,000 clones in the sample, around 89% were seen once. The sample comprised peripheral blood. The receptors stem from a man between 60 and 75 years old with active or convalescent COVID-19.

The chain is built from TRBV6-5 and TRBJ1-6, with unresolved D. Deletions cut 5 bases from V and 9 bases from J, with 11 bases between. This CDR3 is built from 13 residues. Germline V gene sequence: CDR1 MNHEY, CDR2 SVGAGI. The CDR3 DNA follows: TGTGCCAGCAGTATCGAAGAGAGTTCACCCCTCCACTTT. Translating it yields CASSIEESSPLHF.

The gene calls are TRBV5-4 and TRBJ1-2; no clear D. Trimming removed 3 bases at V and 8 bases at J, with 14 bases between. This CDR3 comprises 13 residues. Germline-derived CDR1 and CDR2 are SGHNT and YYREEE (reference sequence). The CDR3 sequence: CASSSPTPFGYTF. DNA for the CDR3: TGTGCCAGCAGCTCCCCTACTCCCTTCGGCTACACCTTC.

The chain combines TRBV24-1 with TRBJ2-3, with 9 bases that match TRBD2. This CDR3 is built from 22 residues. Losses at the gene ends were 4 bases for V and 0 bases for J; bases not matched to a gene: 22. Germline V CDR1 and CDR2: KGHDR, SFDVKD. The CDR3 reads CATSDNLRSSGSSGVSTDTQYF. In DNA form, the CDR3 reads TGTGCCACCAGTGACAACCTGCGGAGTAGCGGGAGTTCTGGTGTTAGCACAGATACGCAGTATTTT.

V gene TRBV7-2 combines with J gene TRBJ2-1; TRBD2 matches 12 bases. The CDR3 spans 14 residues. Trimming removed 6 bases from V and 4 bases from J; junction bases left unmatched: 1. Germline values: CDR1 SGHTA, CDR2 FQGNSA. In DNA, the CDR3 is TGTGCCAGCAGACTAGCGGGGGGATACAATGAGCAGTTCTTC. Translated, it gives CASRLAGGYNEQFF.

CDR3 DNA sequence: TGTGCCAGCAGCTTTGAGGGAGGGCCATCAGATACGCAGTATTTT. It translates to CASSFEGGPSDTQYF. This chain connects TRBV7-2 to TRBJ2-3, with TRBD2 identical over 7 bases. After removal of 3 bases from V and 4 bases from J, the junction contained 7 bases not matched to a gene. The CDR3 has 15 amino acids. Germline CDR1 reads SGHTA; CDR2 reads FQGNSA.

The V and J genes are TRBV5-1 and TRBJ1-2, with a weak D call TRBD1 (5 bases). CDR3 size: 15 residues. Between the trimmed V and J ends, which lost 4 bases and 6 bases, there was a span of 19 bases. CDR1 is SGHRS, CDR2 YFSETQ, per germline. Written as DNA, the CDR3 is TGCGCCAGCAGCCCCTGGGGGGGGAACCCGGATGGCTACACCTTC. Protein sequence: CASSPWGGNPDGYTF.

CDR3 region: CASSGRGGAPETQYF. The CDR3 nucleotides read TGTGCCAGCAGCGGTAGAGGGGGGGCCCCAGAGACCCAGTACTTC. The rearrangement links TRBV9 to TRBJ2-5; TRBD2 is a possible D gene (7 bases). The V end lost 3 bases, the J end lost 4 bases, and 16 bases lay between the germline ends. CDR1 SGDLS and CDR2 YYNGEE come from the germline V gene. The CDR3 spans 15 residues.

The chain links TRBV19 to TRBJ2-5, with 8 bases fitting TRBD2. The CDR3 spans 13 residues. V dropped 6 bases and J dropped 7; count of bases not matched to a gene: 7. From germline, CDR1 is LNHDA and CDR2 SQIVND (reference sequence). In DNA form, the CDR3 reads TGTGCCAGTAGGGGATCCAGCGGGGGGACCCAGTACTTC. Protein product: CASRGSSGGTQYF.

The V gene is TRBV6-2 or TRBV6-3, the J gene TRBJ2-7; 10 bases fit TRBD2. After removal of 5 bases from V and 4 bases from J, the junction contained 5 bases not matched to a gene. Germline CDR1 is MNHEY and CDR2 is SVGEGT. The CDR3 contains 14 residues. The CDR3 region is CASSRTSGVYEQYF. CDR3 in DNA: TGTGCCAGCAGTCGGACTAGCGGAGTATACGAGCAGTACTTC.

This clone came up once. This chain connects TRBV25-1 to TRBJ1-6, with D tentatively TRBD1 (5 bases). Germline values: CDR1 MGHDK, CDR2 SYGVNS. Trimming removed 9 bases from V and 7 bases from J, with 19 bases in between. The CDR3 consists of 15 residues. CDR3 nucleotide sequence: TGTGCCAGGTCTTCGAAGGACCGACAGAATTCACCCCTCCACTTT. Translated, it gives CARSSKDRQNSPLHF.

In its sample, this clone was seen once. CDR3 coding DNA: TGTGCCAGCAGCTTAGCGGGGGGTAATGAGCAGTTCTTC. Translation: CASSLAGGNEQFF. The chain joins TRBV7-2 to TRBJ2-1; possible D gene TRBD2, 6 bases. With 0 bases removed from V and 7 bases from J, the gap between germline ends came to 7 bases. The CDR3 runs to 13 residues. In germline, CDR1 is SGHTA, CDR2 FQGNSA. Filled out from reference TRBV7-2 and TRBJ2-1, the complete variable domain reads GAGVSQSPSNKVTEKGKDVELRCDPISGHTALYWYRQSLGQGLEFLIYFQGNSAPDKSGLPSDRFSAERTGGSVSTLTIQRTQQEDSAVYLCASSLAGGNEQFFGPGTRLTVL.

Only one count was recorded for this clone. This rearrangement joins TRBV4-2 to TRBJ1-2, with 7 bases that match TRBD1. CDR3 size: 15 residues. J was trimmed by 2 bases and V by 1 base; bases with no gene match: 4. In germline, CDR1 is LGHNA, CDR2 YNFKEQ. CDR3: CASSQADRLNYGYTF. The CDR3 DNA follows: TGTGCCAGCAGCCAAGCGGACAGGCTAAACTATGGCTACACCTTC.

The chain uses TRBV19 and TRBJ1-1; 7 nucleotides line up with TRBD1. The CDR3 is 14 amino acids. In germline, CDR1 is LNHDA, CDR2 SQIVND (reference sequence). Losses at the gene ends were 7 bases for V and 1 base for J; bases not matched to a gene: 6. The DNA for the CDR3 is TGTGCCAGTAATAGGCAGGGGGAGAACACTGAAGCTTTCTTT. Its translation is CASNRQGENTEAFF.

Regarding this clone: At the DNA level, this CDR3 is encoded by other sequences in the same sample as well. This chain connects TRBV18 to TRBJ2-1; 9 positions match TRBD1. With V trimmed by 3 bases and J by 0 bases, 0 bases remained unmatched. CDR1 is KGHSH and CDR2 is LQKENI in the germline V gene. The CDR3 has 15 amino acids. CDR3 region: CASSPGQGSYNEQFF. CDR3 DNA sequence: TGTGCCAGCTCACCGGGACAGGGCTCCTACAATGAGCAGTTCTTC.

Only a few counts were recorded for this clone. This chain uses TRBV3-1 (or the pseudogene TRBV3-2) with TRBJ2-3, with 9 bases matching TRBD2. Germline V gene sequence: CDR1 LGHDT, CDR2 YNNKEL (reference sequence). J was trimmed by 0 bases and V by 0 bases; bases with no gene match: 13. The CDR3 totals 20 residues. The CDR3 loop is CASSQDGGASGDTSTDTQYF. CDR3 sequence (DNA): TGTGCCAGCAGCCAAGATGGGGGAGCTAGCGGGGATACTAGCACAGATACGCAGTATTTT.